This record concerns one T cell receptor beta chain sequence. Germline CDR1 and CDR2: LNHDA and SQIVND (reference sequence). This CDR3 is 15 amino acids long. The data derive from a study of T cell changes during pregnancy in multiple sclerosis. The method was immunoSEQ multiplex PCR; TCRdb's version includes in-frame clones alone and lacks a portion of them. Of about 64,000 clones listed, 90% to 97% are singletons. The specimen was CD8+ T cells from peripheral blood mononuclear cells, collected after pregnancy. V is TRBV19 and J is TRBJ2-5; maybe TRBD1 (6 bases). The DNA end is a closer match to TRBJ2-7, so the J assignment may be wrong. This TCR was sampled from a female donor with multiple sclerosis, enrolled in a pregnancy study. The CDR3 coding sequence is TGTGCCAGTAGTCCCTCCCAGGGGCCGGTTTACGAGCAGTACTTC. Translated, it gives CASSPSQGPVYEQYF.